The present entry profiles one T cell receptor beta chain with its context. Antigen unknown. This record comes from a study of T cell repertoires in cytomegalovirus infection. Study-level information: Based on public TCR beta signatures, there were indications of CMV infection and of a matching HLA type.

MiXCR, run by TCRdb on the reads, gives a single entry per CDR3 protein. The data contain 150,000 or so distinct CDR3 sequences, roughly 15% of them singletons. Overall study results and limits: Predominance within the ex vivo response was attributable to HLA-C-restricted CMV-specific TCR beta clonotypes. People with CMV and the relevant HLA were identified by cumulative public TCR beta family frequency.

The CDR3 runs 15 residues. Between the trimmed V and J ends, which lost 0 bases and 7 bases, there was a span of 13 bases. Germline values: CDR1 SGHKS, CDR2 YYEKEE (reference sequence). The specimen was CD8+ T cells from PBMCs. This sequence originates from a human donor in good health (CMV status not recorded). Some clones in this sample may be carry-over from other donors' samples. The chain links TRBV5-5 to TRBJ2-2; D possibly corresponds to TRBD1 (6 bases). CDR3: CASSLGAGESGELFF. The DNA of the CDR3 is TGTGCCAGCAGCTTGGGTGCAGGGGAAAGCGGGGAGCTGTTTTTT. The full variable domain, completed using reference TRBV5-5 and TRBJ2-2, is DAGVTQSPTHLIKTRGQQVTLRCSPISGHKSVSWYQQVLGQGPQFIFQYYEKEERGRGNFPDRFSARQFPNYSSELNVNALLLGDSALYLCASSLGAGESGELFFGEGSRLTVL.